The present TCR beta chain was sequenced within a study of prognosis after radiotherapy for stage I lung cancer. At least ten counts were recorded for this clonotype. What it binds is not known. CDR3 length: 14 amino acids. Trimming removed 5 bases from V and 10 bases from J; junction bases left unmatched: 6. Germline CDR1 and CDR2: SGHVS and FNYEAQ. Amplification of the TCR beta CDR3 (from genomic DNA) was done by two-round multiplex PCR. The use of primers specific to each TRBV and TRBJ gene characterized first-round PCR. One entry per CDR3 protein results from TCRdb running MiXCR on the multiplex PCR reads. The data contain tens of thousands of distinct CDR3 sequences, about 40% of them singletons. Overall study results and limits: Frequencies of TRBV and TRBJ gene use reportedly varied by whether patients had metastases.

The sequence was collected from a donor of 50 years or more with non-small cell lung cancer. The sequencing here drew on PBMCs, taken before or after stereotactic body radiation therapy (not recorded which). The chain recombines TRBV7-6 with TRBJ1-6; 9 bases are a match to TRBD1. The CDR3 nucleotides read TGTGCCAGCAGCGCTCGACAGGGGGACTCACCCCTCCACTTT. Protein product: CASSARQGDSPLHF.